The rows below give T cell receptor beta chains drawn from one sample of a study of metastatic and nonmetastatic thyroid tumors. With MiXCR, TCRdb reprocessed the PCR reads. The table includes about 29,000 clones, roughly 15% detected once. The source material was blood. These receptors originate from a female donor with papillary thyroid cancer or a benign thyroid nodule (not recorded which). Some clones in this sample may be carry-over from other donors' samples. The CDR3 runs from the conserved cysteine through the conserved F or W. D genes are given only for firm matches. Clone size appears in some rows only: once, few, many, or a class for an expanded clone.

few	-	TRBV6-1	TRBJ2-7	CASSEWGARLEQYF	TGTGCCAGCAGTGAATGGGGGGCGCGTCTCGAGCAGTACTTC
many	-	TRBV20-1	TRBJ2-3	CSAPGADTQYF	TGCAGTGCCCCAGGGGCAGATACGCAGTATTTT
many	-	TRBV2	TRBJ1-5	CASKGTPNQPQHF	TGTGCCAGCAAGGGAACTCCCAATCAGCCCCAGCATTTT
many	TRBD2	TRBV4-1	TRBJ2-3	CASSQGGGSSTDTQYF	TGCGCCAGCAGCCAAGGGGGGGGATCTAGCACAGATACGCAGTATTTT
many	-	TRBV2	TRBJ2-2	CASIKQVAGELFF	TGTGCCAGCATCAAACAGGTGGCCGGGGAGCTGTTTTTT
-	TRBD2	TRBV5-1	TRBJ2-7	CAISALPGTGGRDLGEQYF	TGCGCCATCAGCGCCCTCCCTGGGACTGGCGGGAGGGATCTCGGCGAGCAGTACTTC
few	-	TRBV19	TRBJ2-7	CASSIYHPYEQYF	TGTGCCAGTAGTATCTACCACCCCTACGAGCAGTACTTC
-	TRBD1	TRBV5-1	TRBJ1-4	CASSLQGQKCEKLFF	TGCGCCAGCAGCTTACAGGGGCAGAAGTGTGAAAAACTGTTTTTT
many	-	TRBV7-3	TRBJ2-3	CASSSTGTDTQYF	TGTGCCAGCAGCTCGACTGGCACAGATACGCAGTATTTT
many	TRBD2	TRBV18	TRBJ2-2	CASPGTSAMNTGELFF	TGTGCCAGTCCCGGGACTAGCGCGATGAACACCGGGGAGCTGTTTTTT
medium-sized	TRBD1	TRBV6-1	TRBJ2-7	CASRATGAEQYF	TGTGCCAGCAGGGCGACAGGGGCCGAGCAGTACTTC
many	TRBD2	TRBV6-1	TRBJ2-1	CASTSGINEQFF	TGTGCCAGCACTAGCGGGATAAATGAGCAGTTCTTC
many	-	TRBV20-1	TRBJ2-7	CSATGASEIYEQYF	TGCAGTGCCACCGGGGCTAGCGAGATCTACGAGCAGTACTTC
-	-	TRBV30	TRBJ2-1	CAWIPSPDSNHEQFF	TGTGCCTGGATCCCGTCCCCGGACTCCAACCATGAGCAGTTCTTC
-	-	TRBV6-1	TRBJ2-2	CASSEFTGSNTGELFF	TGTGCCAGCAGTGAATTCACAGGGTCGAACACCGGGGAGCTGTTTTTT
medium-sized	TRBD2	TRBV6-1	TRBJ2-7	CASRRDGGEGEQYF	TGTGCCAGCAGGCGGGATGGTGGGGAGGGCGAGCAGTACTTC
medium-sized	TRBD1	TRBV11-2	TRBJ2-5	CASSPPGQGVGRETQYF	TGTGCCAGCAGCCCCCCGGGACAGGGGGTAGGGAGAGAGACCCAGTACTTC
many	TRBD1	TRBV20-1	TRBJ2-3	CSDLLTGGDTQYF	TGCAGTGACCTCTTGACAGGGGGAGATACGCAGTATTTT
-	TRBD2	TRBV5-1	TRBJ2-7	CASSWGGSPTGEQYF	TGCGCCAGCAGCTGGGGAGGGAGCCCAACGGGTGAGCAGTACTTC
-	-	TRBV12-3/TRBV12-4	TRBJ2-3	CASSSQLMGTDTQYF	TGTGCCAGCAGTTCACAGTTGATGGGTACAGATACGCAGTATTTT
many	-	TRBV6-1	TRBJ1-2	CASSPPGLFYGYTF	TGTGCCAGCAGTCCCCCGGGCCTCTTCTATGGCTACACCTTC
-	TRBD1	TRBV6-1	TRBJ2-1	CASISGTGGNKQFF	TGTGCCAGCATTTCTGGGACAGGGGGCAATAAGCAGTTCTTC
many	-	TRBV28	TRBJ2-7	CASSRVALGPGEQYF	TGTGCCAGCAGTCGGGTGGCCTTGGGCCCGGGGGAGCAGTACTTC
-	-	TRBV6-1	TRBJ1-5	CASSEWDIQLSNHPQHF	TGTGCCAGCAGTGAATGGGACATTCAACTTAGCAATCATCCCCAGCATTTT
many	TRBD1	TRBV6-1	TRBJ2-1	CASSGRTGDNEQFF	TGTGCCAGCAGTGGAAGGACAGGTGACAATGAGCAGTTCTTC
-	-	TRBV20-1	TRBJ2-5	CSARARDF	TGCAGTGCTAGAGCCCGGGACTTC
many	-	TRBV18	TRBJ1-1	CASSPLGANTEAFF	TGTGCCAGCTCACCGCTCGGGGCGAACACTGAAGCTTTCTTT
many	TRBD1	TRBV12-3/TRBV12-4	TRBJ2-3	CASSSNTGGWTDTQYF	TGTGCCAGCAGTTCAAACACAGGGGGTTGGACAGATACGCAGTATTTT
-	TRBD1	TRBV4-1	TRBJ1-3	CASSSWDRAGNTIYF	TGCGCCAGCAGCTCCTGGGACAGGGCTGGAAACACCATATATTTT
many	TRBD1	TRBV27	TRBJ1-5	CASSLLPWTGSKGNQPQHF	TGTGCCAGCAGTTTATTGCCCTGGACAGGGTCTAAGGGCAATCAGCCCCAGCATTTT
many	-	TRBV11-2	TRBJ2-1	CASSLEASPDNEQFF	TGTGCCAGCAGCTTAGAAGCCAGCCCTGACAATGAGCAGTTCTTC
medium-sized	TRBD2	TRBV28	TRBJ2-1	CASSSGTSGRPSANEQFF	TGTGCCAGCAGTTCCGGGACTAGCGGGAGGCCCTCGGCCAATGAGCAGTTCTTC
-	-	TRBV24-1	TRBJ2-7	CASSQVDGYEQYF	TGTGCCAGCAGCCAAGTTGACGGCTACGAGCAGTACTTC
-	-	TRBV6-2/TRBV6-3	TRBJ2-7	CASSLGSFYEQYF	TGTGCCAGCAGCTTAGGGTCGTTCTACGAGCAGTACTTC
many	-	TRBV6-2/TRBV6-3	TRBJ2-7	CASSLPRAYEQYF	TGTGCCAGCAGTTTGCCCAGGGCCTACGAGCAGTACTTC
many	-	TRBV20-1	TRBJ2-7	CSASPGEYEQYF	TGCAGTGCTAGCCCAGGGGAATACGAGCAGTACTTC
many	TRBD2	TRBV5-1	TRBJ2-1	CASSLGTSGSWGEQFF	TGCGCCAGCAGCTTGGGGACTAGCGGGAGTTGGGGTGAGCAGTTCTTC
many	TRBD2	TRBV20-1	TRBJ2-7	CSARTLAEEQYF	TGCAGTGCCCGCACCCTAGCGGAGGAGCAGTACTTC
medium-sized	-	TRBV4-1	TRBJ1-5	CASSQEEGPGPQHF	TGCGCCAGCAGCCAAGAAGAGGGGCCAGGGCCCCAGCATTTT
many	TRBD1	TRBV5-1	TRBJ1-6	CASSSTGQGFGSPLHF	TGCGCCAGCAGCTCGACGGGACAGGGGTTTGGTTCACCCCTCCACTTT
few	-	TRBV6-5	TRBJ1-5	CASSYLIGGRQPQHF	TGTGCCAGCAGTTACTTAATAGGGGGGCGTCAGCCCCAGCATTTT
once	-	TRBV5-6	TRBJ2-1	CASSFRRGANEQFF	TGTGCCAGCAGCTTTAGGAGGGGAGCCAATGAGCAGTTCTTC
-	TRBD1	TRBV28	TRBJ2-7	CASSFPGQGNEQYF	TGTGCCAGCAGTTTCCCCGGACAGGGCAACGAGCAGTACTTC
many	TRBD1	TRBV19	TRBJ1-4	CASSRDRGYRMEKLFF	TGTGCCAGTAGCCGGGACAGGGGATATCGGATGGAAAAACTGTTTTTT
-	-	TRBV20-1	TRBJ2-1	CSAGSLQAYNEQFF	TGCAGTGCAGGGTCTCTACAAGCCTACAATGAGCAGTTCTTC
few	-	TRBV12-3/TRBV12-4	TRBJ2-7	CASSHPGYLGEQYF	TGTGCCAGCAGTCACCCGGGCTACTTGGGCGAGCAGTACTTC
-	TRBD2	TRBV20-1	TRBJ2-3	CSARYGRADTQYF	TGCAGTGCCAGATACGGGAGGGCAGATACGCAGTATTTT
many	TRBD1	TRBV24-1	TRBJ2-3	CATSEAGTGDTDTQYF	TGTGCCACCAGTGAGGCCGGGACAGGGGACACAGATACGCAGTATTTT
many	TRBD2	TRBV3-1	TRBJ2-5	CASRGLAGLASQYF	TGTGCCAGCAGGGGACTAGCGGGGCTGGCGTCCCAGTACTTC
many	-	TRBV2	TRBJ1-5	CASSEGPLGQPQHF	TGTGCCAGCAGTGAAGGACCACTTGGCCAGCCCCAGCATTTT
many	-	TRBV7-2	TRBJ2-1	CASSFIGGEQFF	TGTGCCAGCAGCTTCATCGGGGGTGAGCAGTTCTTC
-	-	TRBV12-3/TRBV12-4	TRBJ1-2	CASSSSNYGYTF	TGTGCCAGCAGTTCAAGCAACTATGGCTACACCTTC
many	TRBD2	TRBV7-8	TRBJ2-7	CASMWEGGYEQYF	TGTGCCAGCATGTGGGAGGGTGGGTACGAGCAGTACTTC
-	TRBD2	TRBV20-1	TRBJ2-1	CRARPGLEGGNEQFF	TGCAGAGCTAGACCGGGACTAGAGGGAGGAAATGAGCAGTTCTTC
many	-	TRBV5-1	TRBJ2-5	CASSWQGGETQYF	TGCGCCAGCAGCTGGCAGGGGGGTGAGACCCAGTACTTC
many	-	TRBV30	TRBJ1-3	CAWSPTGNTIYF	TGTGCCTGGAGTCCCACAGGAAACACCATATATTTT
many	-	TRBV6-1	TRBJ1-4	CASSEVPGRDEKLFF	TGTGCCAGCAGTGAAGTGCCAGGGAGGGATGAAAAACTGTTTTTT
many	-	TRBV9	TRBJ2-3	CASSVHGSLSTDTQYF	TGTGCCAGCAGCGTACATGGAAGTCTGAGCACAGATACGCAGTATTTT
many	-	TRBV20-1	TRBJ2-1	CSVAQGVHNEQFF	TGCAGTGTCGCACAGGGAGTCCACAATGAGCAGTTCTTC
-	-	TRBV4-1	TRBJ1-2	CASSHYHGRTGYTF	TGCGCCAGCAGCCACTACCACGGACGGACAGGCTACACCTTC